The 26 T cell receptor beta chains reported below all come from one sample, sequenced in a study of shared clonotypes between healthy human individuals. Produced via immunoSEQ multiplex PCR; TCRdb's table is partial and in-frame only. Of about 2.3 million clones listed, approximately 93% were seen once; the top ten hold 0.35% to 0.5%. Sequenced sample: naive CD4+ T cells from PBMCs. Documented subset: CD45RA+ positively selected. These receptors all come from a man aged 18 to 30 in good health. Some clones in this sample may be carry-over from other donors' samples.

The gene calls are TRBV5-1 and TRBJ1-4; 9 nucleotides line up with TRBD1. The CDR3 runs 14 residues. V gave up 5 bases and J gave up 8 bases; unmatched junction bases: 7. Looked up from germline, CDR1 is SGHRS and CDR2 is YFSETQ. The CDR3 is CASSSGTGWEKLFF. The CDR3, as DNA: TGCGCCAGCAGTTCCGGGACAGGGTGGGAAAAACTGTTTTTT.

This sequence joins TRBV15 and TRBJ2-7, with D perhaps given as TRBD1 or TRBD2 (5 bases each). Germline V gene lookup returns CDR1 LNHNV and CDR2 YYDKDF (reference sequence). With 3 bases removed from V and 3 bases from J, the gap between germline ends came to 9 bases. The CDR3 extends over 13 amino acids. For the CDR3, the DNA is TGTGCCACCAGCAGCGGGACGAACTACGAGCAGTACTTC. Encoded protein: CATSSGTNYEQYF.

The V call is TRBV28, the J call TRBJ1-1, with TRBD1 as a possible D gene (6 bases). V lost 8 bases and J 5 bases, leaving 12 bases between the germline ends. The V gene's germline CDR1 is MDHEN and CDR2 SYDVKM. The CDR3 is 12 amino acids. Here the CDR3 reads CASRGPGTEAFF. The CDR3 bases are TGTGCCAGCCGGGGGCCAGGAACTGAAGCTTTCTTT.

CDR3 sequence reads: CASRHDRGRNNHEQFF. CDR3 sequence (DNA): TGTGCCAGCAGACACGACAGGGGGCGGAACAACCATGAGCAGTTCTTC. V gene TRBV28 combines with J gene TRBJ2-1; 10 bases align to TRBD1. Unmatched junction bases numbered 13, after V lost 6 bases and J lost 8 bases. Looked up from germline, CDR1 is MDHEN and CDR2 is SYDVKM. The length of the CDR3 is 16 residues. Full variable domain (rest looked up from reference TRBV28 and TRBJ2-1): DVKVTQSSRYLVKRTGEKVFLECVQDMDHENMFWYRQDPGLGLRLIYFSYDVKMKEKGDIPEGYSVSREKKERFSLILESASTNQTSMYLCASRHDRGRNNHEQFFGPGTRLTVL.

To note about this clone: Other DNA sequences of this sample code for an identical CDR3. DNA for the CDR3: TGTGCTAGTGGTTTGGCAGGGGGTGAGACCCAGTACTTC. Amino acid sequence: CASGLAGGETQYF. V gene TRBV12-5 combines with J gene TRBJ2-5; 7 positions match TRBD1. The V gene's germline CDR1 is LGHNT and CDR2 FRNRAP. CDR3 size: 13 residues. V lost 1 base, J lost 5 bases, and 1 base stayed unmatched.

This chain connects TRBV7-3 to TRBJ2-7; TRBD2 is a possible D gene (5 bases). CDR1 is SGHTA, CDR2 FQGTGA, per germline. The length of the CDR3 is 15 residues. The germline V and J ends were trimmed by 2 bases and 6 bases, with 17 bases remaining between them. This CDR3 reads CASSLLAGSEREQYF. The DNA for the CDR3 is TGTGCCAGCAGCTTACTAGCTGGGTCCGAGCGCGAGCAGTACTTC.

The gene calls are TRBV9 and TRBJ1-6; tentatively, D is TRBD1 (6 bases). This CDR3 is 15 amino acids long. The germline CDR1 and CDR2 sequences are SGDLS and YYNGEE. V lost 4 bases, J lost 4 bases, and 12 bases lay in between. The CDR3 DNA reads TGTGCCAGCAGCCCTAGTAGGGGGTATAATTCACCCCTCCACTTT. This encodes CASSPSRGYNSPLHF.

The chain links TRBV2 to TRBJ2-7, with D perhaps TRBD2 (5 bases). The CDR3 consists of 14 residues. V lost 6 bases to trimming and J lost 0 bases, with 12 bases between them. Germline V gene lookup returns CDR1 SNHLY and CDR2 FYNNEI. The CDR3 DNA is TGTGCCAGCAGAGAAACTAGAAGCTCCTACGAGCAGTACTTC. Its protein product is CASRETRSSYEQYF.

This clone appeared a single time. The chain links TRBV4-1 to TRBJ2-5; a possible D gene is TRBD1 (5 bases). The CDR3 totals 15 residues. Germline values: CDR1 MGHRA, CDR2 YSYEKL. Trimming pared 4 bases from V and 2 bases from J, leaving 14 bases between. Here the CDR3 DNA reads TGCGCCAGCAGCCGGGGCCCTAATCAACAAGAGACCCAGTACTTC. Translated, it gives CASSRGPNQQETQYF.

For this clone: Within the sample, other DNA sequences also encode this same CDR3. The rearrangement joins TRBV9 to TRBJ2-3; D unclear. CDR3 length: 13 amino acids. V dropped 0 bases and J dropped 3 bases, with 5 bases sitting between them. Germline values: CDR1 SGDLS, CDR2 YYNGEE. In DNA, the CDR3 is TGTGCCAGCAGCGTAGCTTTGACAGATACGCAGTATTTT. Protein: CASSVALTDTQYF.

This clone was observed a few times. The chain uses TRBV4-1 and TRBJ1-2; no clear D gene. Germline CDR1 and CDR2: MGHRA and YSYEKL. This CDR3 comprises 14 residues. The V end was cut by 0 bases, the J end by 1 base, with 6 bases between. Here the CDR3 DNA reads TGCGCCAGCAGCCAAGAGTCCAGTAACTATGGCTACACCTTC. Its protein product is CASSQESSNYGYTF.

The chain employs TRBV5-1 and TRBJ2-1, with D uncertain. CDR1 is SGHRS and CDR2 is YFSETQ in the germline V gene. V lost 5 bases to trimming and J lost 0 bases, with 3 bases between them. The CDR3 sequence is 12 residues long. CDR3 sequence: CASRSSYNEQFF. The DNA of the CDR3 is TGCGCCAGCAGGAGCTCCTACAATGAGCAGTTCTTC.

The chain carries TRBV10-3 and TRBJ2-2; TRBD2 might be the D (6 bases). The CDR3 is 16 residues long. V lost 2 bases and J 0 bases, leaving 10 bases between the germline ends. CDR1 ENHRY and CDR2 SYGVKD come from the germline V gene. As DNA, the CDR3 is TGTGCCATCAGTGAGAGAGGGACTTCGAACACCGGGGAGCTGTTTTTT. Translation gives CAISERGTSNTGELFF.

This chain connects TRBV7-7 to TRBJ2-5; D is unresolved. V gave up 5 bases and J gave up 3 bases, with 16 bases separating them. The CDR3 has 15 residues. The germline V gene encodes CDR1 SSHAT and CDR2 FNYEAQ (reference sequence). The CDR3 region is CASSLNPHAEETQYF. The DNA for the CDR3 is TGTGCCAGCAGCCTAAATCCGCACGCTGAAGAGACCCAGTACTTC.

This chain joins TRBV5-6 and TRBJ2-2, with 13 bases fitting TRBD2. Germline assignment: CDR1 SGHDT and CDR2 YYEEEE. CDR3 length: 16 residues. The V gene end was trimmed by 4 bases and the J gene end by 6 bases; junction bases not matched to a gene: 6. The CDR3 region is CASSPLAGGVAGELFF. The CDR3, as DNA: TGTGCCAGCAGCCCACTAGCGGGAGGGGTTGCCGGGGAGCTGTTTTTT.

The J gene is TRBJ1-6, the V gene TRBV6-6; D remains ambiguous. Germline V gives CDR1 MNHNY, CDR2 SVGAGI (reference sequence). The CDR3 runs 14 residues. V was shortened by 5 bases and J by 5 bases, with 10 bases between the two germline ends. The CDR3: CASSPNRDNSPLHF. CDR3 DNA sequence: TGTGCCAGCAGTCCGAACAGAGATAATTCACCCCTCCACTTT.

This chain uses TRBV28 with TRBJ2-2; 8 bases align to TRBD1. V dropped 5 bases and J dropped 5; count of bases not matched to a gene: 7. Germline values: CDR1 MDHEN, CDR2 SYDVKM. The CDR3 totals 15 residues. The CDR3 protein is CASSPGGARTGELFF. Here the CDR3 DNA reads TGTGCCAGCAGTCCAGGGGGCGCGAGGACCGGGGAGCTGTTTTTT.

The chain uses TRBV11-2 and TRBJ2-1; 9 bases match TRBD2. The V and J ends lost 5 bases and 7 bases, in that order; junction bases with no gene match: 15. The CDR3 length is 17 residues. CDR1 and CDR2 from the germline V gene are SGHAT and FQNNGV. The CDR3: CASSLGGRGRARNEQFF. The CDR3 DNA reads as TGTGCCAGCAGCCTCGGTGGGCGCGGGAGGGCCAGGAATGAGCAGTTCTTC.

The chain is built from TRBV6-4 and TRBJ1-1; the D gene is possibly TRBD1 (6 bases). Germline lookup yields CDR1 MRHNA and CDR2 SNTAGT. With 6 bases removed from V and 4 bases from J, the gap between germline ends came to 15 bases. The CDR3 has 14 residues. The CDR3 sequence: CASRQQGGVTEAFF. DNA for the CDR3: TGTGCCAGCAGACAACAGGGTGGGGTCACTGAAGCTTTCTTT.

This chain connects TRBV6-1 to TRBJ2-3, with TRBD1 as a possible D gene (5 bases). Germline CDR1 reads MNHNS; CDR2 reads SASEGT. Deletions cut 6 bases from V and 11 bases from J, with 21 bases between. The CDR3 contains 14 residues. CDR3 bases: TGTGCCAGCAGAAGGGGCGGTGGTGCAACGGAGCAGTATTTT. This sequence encodes CASRRGGGATEQYF.

The J gene is TRBJ2-3, the V gene TRBV6-1, with D tentatively TRBD2 (5 bases). V gave up 6 bases and J gave up 14 bases, with 18 bases separating them. Germline V lookup: CDR1 MNHNS, CDR2 SASEGT. The CDR3 has 12 residues. CDR3 loop: CASSPRTVFLYF. The CDR3 DNA reads TGTGCCAGCAGCCCAAGGACTGTGTTTCTGTATTTT.

With respect to this clone: Within the sample, other DNA sequences also encode this same CDR3. V usage is TRBV4-1 and J usage is TRBJ1-2, with D unresolved. CDR3 length equals 13 residues. Germline V gene sequence: CDR1 MGHRA, CDR2 YSYEKL. The V and J ends lost 1 base and 5 bases respectively, with 8 bases between them. CDR3 sequence: CASSQGTGYGYTF. In DNA, the CDR3 is TGCGCCAGCAGCCAAGGGACGGGGTATGGCTACACCTTC.

Remarks on this clone: This sample includes further DNA sequences coding for the same CDR3. The rearrangement joins TRBV7-9 to TRBJ1-5, with TRBD1 as a possible D gene (5 bases). Trimming cost V 3 bases and J 3 bases, with 9 bases left between them. Germline V gives CDR1 SEHNR, CDR2 FQNEAQ (reference sequence). There are 14 residues in the CDR3. CDR3 DNA: TGTGCCAGCAGCTTGAAGGGGCCCAATCAGCCCCAGCATTTT. This translates into CASSLKGPNQPQHF.

The chain has TRBV7-9 and TRBJ2-3; TRBD2 agrees at 9 bases. With 4 bases clipped from V and 4 bases from J, the junction kept 3 bases outside the gene matches. The CDR3 has 14 residues. In germline, CDR1 is SEHNR, CDR2 FQNEAQ (reference sequence). CDR3 nucleotide sequence: TGTGCCAGCAGCTACCGGACTAGCGCAGATACGCAGTATTTT. It yields the protein CASSYRTSADTQYF. The variable domain in full, with the rest retrieved from reference TRBV7-9 and TRBJ2-3, is DTGVSQNPRHKITKRGQNVTFRCDPISEHNRLYWYRQTLGQGPEFLTYFQNEAQLEKSRLLSDRFSAERPKGSFSTLEIQRTEQGDSAMYLCASSYRTSADTQYFGPGTRLTVL.

The V and J genes are TRBV2 and TRBJ1-2, with D tentatively TRBD1 (6 bases). The V and J ends lost 6 bases and 0 bases respectively, with 17 bases between them. The CDR3 consists of 16 residues. Germline CDR1 is SNHLY and CDR2 is FYNNEI. CDR3 in DNA: TGTGCCAGCAGCATGTCAGGGGATCCTTCTAACTATGGCTACACCTTC. It translates to CASSMSGDPSNYGYTF.

V gene TRBV5-1 combines with J gene TRBJ2-7, with no clear D. Per the germline V gene, CDR1 is SGHRS and CDR2 is YFSETQ. CDR3 size: 14 residues. Trimming pared 0 bases from V and 1 base from J, leaving 8 bases between. In DNA, the CDR3 is TGCGCCAGCAGCTTGGTGCCCCCATCCTACGAGCAGTACTTC. This codes for CASSLVPPSYEQYF. The entire variable domain, with the rest obtained from reference TRBV5-1 and TRBJ2-7, is as follows: KAGVTQTPRYLIKTRGQQVTLSCSPISGHRSVSWYQQTPGQGLQFLFEYFSETQRNKGNFPGRFSGRQFSNSRSEMNVSTLELGDSALYLCASSLVPPSYEQYFGPGTRLTVT.